Listed here are 14 T cell receptor beta chains from one sample, sequenced in a study of shared clonotypes between healthy human individuals. Profiled with immunoSEQ multiplex PCR; TCRdb holds only in-frame clones, not every one. The sample includes some 2,000,000 clones, 85% to 95% of them seen just once. The sample comprised naive CD4+ T cells sorted from blood. Subset specified: CD45RA+ positively selected. The source is a man aged 18 to 30 in good health.

The chain couples TRBV14 to TRBJ2-3; D is undetermined. Between the trimmed V and J ends, which lost 0 bases and 1 base, there was a span of 8 bases. This CDR3 contains 15 residues. Germline V CDR1 and CDR2: SGHDN, FVKESK. The CDR3 is CASSQDRPGTDTQYF. The CDR3 region has the DNA TGTGCCAGCAGCCAAGACCGACCGGGCACAGATACGCAGTATTTT. Supplemented by reference TRBV14 and TRBJ2-3, the full variable domain reads EAGVTQFPSHSVIEKGQTVTLRCDPISGHDNLYWYRRVMGKEIKFLLHFVKESKQDESGMPNNRFLAERTGGTYSTLKVQPAELEDSGVYFCASSQDRPGTDTQYFGPGTRLTVL.

V is TRBV15 and J is TRBJ2-1, with D possibly TRBD2 on 6 matching bases. CDR1 LNHNV and CDR2 YYDKDF come from the germline V gene (reference sequence). This CDR3 spans 12 amino acids. V dropped 1 base and J dropped 10 bases, with 8 bases sitting between them. The CDR3 nucleotides are TGTGCCACCAGCAGAGTTAGCGGCGAGCAGTTCTTC. Encoded protein: CATSRVSGEQFF.

This clone was seen only once. The CDR3: CASDPPLLAKNIQYF. CDR3 coding DNA: TGTGCCAGCGATCCTCCATTGCTAGCCAAAAACATTCAGTACTTC. This chain uses TRBV9 with TRBJ2-4, with D unresolved. V lost 7 bases and J 0 bases, leaving 14 bases between the germline ends. This CDR3 spans 15 amino acids. Germline CDR1 reads SGDLS; CDR2 reads YYNGEE.

This chain joins TRBV11-1 and TRBJ1-1; D unclear. Germline V gene lookup returns CDR1 SGHAT and CDR2 FQDESV (reference sequence). This CDR3 contains 12 residues. The V end lost 5 bases, the J end lost 5 bases, and 9 bases lay between the germline ends. The CDR3 reads CASSPGLTEAFF. The CDR3 DNA sequence: TGTGCCAGCAGCCCTGGATTGACTGAAGCTTTCTTT.

CDR3 amino acids: CAWTLQRKRMNTEAFF. DNA for the CDR3: TGTGCCTGGACCTTACAGCGGAAACGGATGAACACTGAAGCTTTCTTT. V and J are TRBV30 and TRBJ1-1, with D hard to call. The V end lost 4 bases, the J end lost 0 bases, and 18 bases lay between the germline ends. The CDR3 consists of 16 residues. Per germline, CDR1 GTSNPN and CDR2 SVGIG (reference sequence).

The rearrangement joins TRBV6-5 to TRBJ2-7; 7 bases map to TRBD1. CDR3 length: 15 amino acids. Germline V gene lookup returns CDR1 MNHEY and CDR2 SVGAGI. Trimming took 4 bases from V and 2 from J; bases not matched to a gene: 8. The CDR3 sequence is CASSFSGTAPYEQYF. CDR3 in DNA: TGTGCCAGCAGTTTCTCCGGGACAGCCCCCTACGAGCAGTACTTC.

V usage is TRBV4-3 and J usage is TRBJ2-3; 10 bases match TRBD2. Per the germline V gene, CDR1 is LGHNA and CDR2 is YSLEER. The CDR3 runs to 17 residues. The junction had 9 bases not matched to a gene; V was cut back by 1 base and J by 5 bases. The CDR3 is CASSQGAAGGPGDTQYF. The DNA of the CDR3 is TGCGCCAGCAGCCAAGGGGCAGCGGGAGGGCCAGGAGATACGCAGTATTTT.

Of note for this clone: Other DNA variants within this sample encode the same CDR3. The chain has TRBV5-4 and TRBJ2-2, with D uncertain. The CDR3 has 13 residues. V was trimmed by 1 base and J by 1 base, leaving 2 bases between them. The germline V gene encodes CDR1 SGHNT and CDR2 YYREEE (reference sequence). The CDR3 DNA reads TGTGCCAGCAGCTTGCTGAACACCGGGGAGCTGTTTTTT. This translates into CASSLLNTGELFF.

The rearrangement uses TRBV12-2 and TRBJ2-2; TRBD2, as called in the table, went unchecked against the DNA. TRBV12-2 is a documented pseudogene. CDR3 length: 15 residues. The CDR3 DNA is TGTGCAAGTCGCTCTCCTCCGGGAGGTCCCGGGGAGCTGTTTTTT. It translates to CASRSPPGGPGELFF.

The gene calls are TRBV5-1 and TRBJ1-6, with 8 bases lining up with TRBD1. The CDR3 has 14 residues. J lost 9 bases, V lost 4 bases, and 6 bases had no gene match. Looked up from germline, CDR1 is SGHRS and CDR2 is YFSETQ. The CDR3: CASSSPGTGSPLHF. DNA for the CDR3: TGCGCCAGCAGCAGTCCCGGGACAGGTTCACCCCTCCACTTT.

The chain joins TRBV6-5 to TRBJ2-5, with 13 bases identical to TRBD2. V shed 6 bases and J 7 bases; nucleotides not matched to a gene: 11. Germline CDR1 reads MNHEY; CDR2 reads SVGAGI. The CDR3 spans 16 residues. The CDR3 bases are TGTGCCAGCAGCTACGACGGACTAGCGGGAGAGGGGACCCAGTACTTC. Its protein is CASSYDGLAGEGTQYF.

The V and J genes are TRBV10-3 and TRBJ1-1; 8 positions agree with TRBD1. CDR1 ENHRY and CDR2 SYGVKD come from the germline V gene. Trimming removed 0 bases from V and 8 bases from J; junction bases left unmatched: 20. The CDR3 spans 19 residues. The CDR3 is CAISESGRGQVEGIGEAFF. In nucleotides, the CDR3 is TGTGCCATCAGTGAGTCGGGCAGGGGGCAAGTTGAGGGAATCGGAGAAGCTTTCTTT.

Concerning this clone: The same CDR3 can be traced to other DNA sequences in this sample. This rearrangement joins TRBV18 to TRBJ2-7; no reliable D call. The CDR3 loop spans 12 amino acids. The V end was cut by 3 bases, the J end by 2 bases, with 5 bases between. Germline lookup yields CDR1 KGHSH and CDR2 LQKENI. The CDR3 DNA is TGTGCCAGCTCACCCGGAGCCTACGAGCAGTACTTC. Encoded protein: CASSPGAYEQYF.

The rearrangement uses TRBV10-3 and TRBJ2-1; the D gene is possibly TRBD1 (5 bases). The CDR3 has 14 residues. Germline loops: CDR1 ENHRY, CDR2 SYGVKD. V lost 6 bases, J lost 0 bases, and 9 bases lay in between. In DNA, the CDR3 is TGTGCCATCAGCGATGACAGCTCCTACAATGAGCAGTTCTTC. Translation gives CAISDDSSYNEQFF.